A single sample gave rise to the 3 T cell receptor beta chains below, sequenced in a study of blood T cell repertoires in COVID-19. Sequencing was performed with immunoSEQ multiplex PCR; in TCRdb, only in-frame clones are kept and a portion is missing. The sample records roughly 190,000 clones, over 75% being singletons. Sequencing used peripheral blood. All receptors come from a woman aged 50 to 60 with acute or convalescent COVID-19.

This clone occurred once. The chain links TRBV4-3 to TRBJ2-3, with TRBD2 matching 11 bases. V shed 2 bases and J 3 bases; nucleotides not matched to a gene: 7. Germline V gene sequence: CDR1 LGHNA, CDR2 YSLEER. The CDR3 consists of 17 residues. CDR3 nucleotides: TGCGCCAGCAGCCAACAATTAGCGGGAGGGCTAACAGATACGCAGTATTTT. Amino acids: CASSQQLAGGLTDTQYF.

V usage is TRBV5-4 and J usage is TRBJ2-1; 8 positions match TRBD2. The V gene's germline CDR1 is SGHNT and CDR2 YYREEE (reference sequence). The CDR3 covers 15 residues. The trim removed 3 bases at V and 5 bases at J, leaving 7 bases unmatched. In DNA, the CDR3 is TGTGCCAGCAGCTCCGCCCGAGCGGGGGACAATGAGCAGTTCTTC. It is translated as CASSSARAGDNEQFF.

The J gene is TRBJ1-1, the V gene TRBV7-2, with a tentative D call TRBD1 (6 bases). Trimming left V 5 bases short and J 7 bases short, with 20 bases between. Germline V CDR1 and CDR2: SGHTA, FQGNSA. The length of the CDR3 is 15 residues. The CDR3 region has the DNA TGTGCCAGCAGCCCACCTCTCAGGGGAACCATTGAAGCTTTCTTT. It translates to CASSPPLRGTIEAFF.